Sequencing of this T cell receptor beta chain was carried out in a study of control samples from healthy donors and cancer patients. Trimming removed 1 base from V and 7 bases from J; junction bases left unmatched: 6. Germline V gives CDR1 SEHNR, CDR2 FQNEAQ (reference sequence). The CDR3 consists of 15 residues. Here immunoSEQ multiplex PCR was the method, and the copy in TCRdb shows in-frame clones only, minus some. The sample contains about 130,000 clones, about 90% of which appear only once. The chain carries TRBV7-9 and TRBJ2-3; TRBD1 aligns across 9 bases. The sample consisted of PBMCs. The origin of this receptor is a man aged 50 to 60 with head and neck cancer. CDR3 sequence: CASSLGGTGQNTQYF. Written as DNA, the CDR3 is TGTGCCAGCAGCTTAGGGGGGACAGGGCAAAATACGCAGTATTTT.